This T cell receptor (beta chain) was sequenced in a study of cytomegalovirus exposure and HLA in healthy donors. This CDR3 is built from 16 residues. Trimming left V 5 bases short and J 4 bases short, with 20 bases between. CDR1 is MRHNA and CDR2 is SNTAGT in the germline V gene. The primer mix had 60 Vbeta and 13 Jbeta primers. TCRdb keeps only in-frame clones here, not all; method: immunoSEQ multiplex PCR. The sample has around 130,000 clones, roughly 80% seen once. The specimen was PBMCs. This TCR came from a man aged 35-49 years in good health and CMV-seronegative. The chain recombines TRBV6-4 with TRBJ1-2; D gene unclear. CDR3 DNA: TGTGCCAGCAGTCCCCGAGAGACTCTACCTTCCTATGGCTACACCTTC. Its translation: CASSPRETLPSYGYTF.